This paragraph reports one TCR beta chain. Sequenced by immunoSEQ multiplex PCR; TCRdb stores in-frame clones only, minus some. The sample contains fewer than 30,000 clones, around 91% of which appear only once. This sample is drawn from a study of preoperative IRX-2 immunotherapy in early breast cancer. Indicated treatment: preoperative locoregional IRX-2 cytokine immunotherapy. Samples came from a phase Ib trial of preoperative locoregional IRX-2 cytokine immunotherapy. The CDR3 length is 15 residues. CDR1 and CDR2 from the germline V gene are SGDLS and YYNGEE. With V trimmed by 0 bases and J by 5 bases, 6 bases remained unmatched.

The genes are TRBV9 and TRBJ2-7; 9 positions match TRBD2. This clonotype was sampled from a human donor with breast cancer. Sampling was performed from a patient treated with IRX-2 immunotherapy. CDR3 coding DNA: TGTGCCAGCAGCGTAGGGGCGGGGGGGGCCCACGAGCAGTACTTC. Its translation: CASSVGAGGAHEQYF.